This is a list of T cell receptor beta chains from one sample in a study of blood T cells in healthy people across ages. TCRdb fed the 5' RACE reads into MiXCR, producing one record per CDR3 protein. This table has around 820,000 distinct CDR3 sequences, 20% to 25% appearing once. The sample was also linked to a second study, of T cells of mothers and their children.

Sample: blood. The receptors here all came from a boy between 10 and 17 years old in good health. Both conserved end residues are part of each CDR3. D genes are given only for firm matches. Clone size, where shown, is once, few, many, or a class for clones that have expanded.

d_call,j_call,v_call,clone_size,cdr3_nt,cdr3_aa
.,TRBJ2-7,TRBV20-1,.,TGCAGTGCTAACCTCCCCCGGGTGGGCCCTTCCTACGAGCAGTACTTC,CSANLPRVGPSYEQYF
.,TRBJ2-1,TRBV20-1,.,TGCAGTGCGATGCAGGGCAATGAGCAGTTCTTC,CSAMQGNEQFF
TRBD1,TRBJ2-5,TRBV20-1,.,TGCAGTGCTCGAAGGGACAGGGGGTGGGCAGAGACCCAGTACTTC,CSARRDRGWAETQYF
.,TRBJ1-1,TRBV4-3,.,TGCGCCAGCAGCCAAGATCGGGGGGTCGTGACTGAAGCTTTCTTT,CASSQDRGVVTEAFF
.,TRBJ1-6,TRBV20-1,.,TGCAGTGCTACCGACACGATCTCCTATAATTCACTCCTCCACTTT,CSATDTISYNSLLHF
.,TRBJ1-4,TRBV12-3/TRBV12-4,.,TGTGCCAGCAGTTTTGAGGGGACAAAACTGTTTTTT,CASSFEGTKLFF
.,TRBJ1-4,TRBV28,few,TGTGCCAGCAGTGAAAGAGCTAATGAAAAACTGTTTTTT,CASSERANEKLFF
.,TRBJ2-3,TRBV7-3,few,TGTGCCAGCAGGGATTCCGGGGGAGATACGCAGTATTTT,CASRDSGGDTQYF
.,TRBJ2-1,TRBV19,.,TGTGCCAGTAGGGCCGCCGGCGGCAATGAGCAGTTCTTC,CASRAAGGNEQFF
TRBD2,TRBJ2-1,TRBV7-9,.,TGTGCCAGCAACCTAGCGGGAGAGGTTGAGCAGTTCTTC,CASNLAGEVEQFF
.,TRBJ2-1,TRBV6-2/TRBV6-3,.,TGTGCCAGCAGCAACGCCAATGAGCAGTTCTTC,CASSNANEQFF
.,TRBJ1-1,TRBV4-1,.,TGCGCCAGCAGCCGCCCATCCCGGGACACGATTGAAGCTTTCTTT,CASSRPSRDTIEAFF
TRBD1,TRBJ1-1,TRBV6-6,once,TGTGCCATCAGATCCGGGACAGGGGGCTCATCAGCTTTCTTT,CAIRSGTGGSSAFF